This T cell receptor beta chain comes out of a study of blood T cells in healthy people across ages. Overall study findings and caveats: The fall in TCR beta diversity per million T cells was roughly linear with age.

A sample-barcoded 5' primer and a J-beta primer mix were used in a second PCR of about 7 to 12 cycles. The template-switch adaptor, which had 12 random nucleotides, put a tag on each cDNA molecule. MiXCR, run by TCRdb on the 5' RACE reads, gives a single entry per CDR3 protein. The sample comprises about 780,000 distinct CDR3 sequences, around 50% of which are singletons, and around 18% rests with the top ten. Deletions cut 7 bases from V and 5 bases from J, with 12 bases between. The CDR3 runs 13 residues. Germline V gene lookup returns CDR1 SNHLY and CDR2 FYNNEI. Regarding this clonotype: Its target is unknown.

This clonotype was obtained from a man of 80 years or more in good health. Sequenced sample: blood. The chain combines TRBV2 with TRBJ1-5; D is perhaps TRBD1 (5 bases). The CDR3 reads CASMGQLYQPQHF. CDR3 DNA sequence: TGTGCCAGCATGGGGCAGCTGTATCAGCCCCAGCATTTT. The full variable domain, completed using reference TRBV2 and TRBJ1-5, is EPEVTQTPSHQVTQMGQEVILRCVPISNHLYFYWYRQILGQKVEFLVSFYNNEISEKSEIFDDQFSVERPDGSNFTLKIRSTKLEDSAMYFCASMGQLYQPQHFGDGTRLSIL.